The 32 T cell receptor beta chains in this list originate from one sample, sequenced in a study of cytomegalovirus exposure and HLA in healthy donors. The PCR contained 60 Vbeta and 13 Jbeta primers. Sequencing was performed with immunoSEQ multiplex PCR; in TCRdb, only in-frame clones are kept and a portion is missing. The sample consists of more than 85,000 clones, roughly three quarters of them appearing once. The sample taken for sequencing was PBMCs. Receptors were obtained from a woman between 45 and 65 years old in good health and CMV-seropositive.

This chain connects TRBV2 to TRBJ2-2, with 8 positions matching TRBD1. CDR3 length equals 16 residues. Per the germline V gene, CDR1 is SNHLY and CDR2 is FYNNEI. With 4 bases clipped from V and 4 bases from J, the junction kept 8 bases outside the gene matches. CDR3 protein: CASSGAGGFLTGELFF. The CDR3 DNA follows: TGTGCCAGCAGTGGGGCAGGGGGCTTTCTCACCGGGGAGCTGTTTTTT. The entire variable domain, with the rest obtained from reference TRBV2 and TRBJ2-2, is as follows: EPEVTQTPSHQVTQMGQEVILRCVPISNHLYFYWYRQILGQKVEFLVSFYNNEISEKSEIFDDQFSVERPDGSNFTLKIRSTKLEDSAMYFCASSGAGGFLTGELFFGEGSRLTVL.

V usage is TRBV2 and J usage is TRBJ2-5; 9 bases line up with TRBD1. The CDR3 is 10 amino acids. J was trimmed by 11 bases and V by 8 bases; bases with no gene match: 3. Germline CDR1 and CDR2: SNHLY and FYNNEI. The CDR3 sequence is CASGQGIQYF. The CDR3 region has the DNA TGTGCCAGCGGACAGGGGATACAGTACTTC.

This clone was counted only a few times. The rearrangement joins TRBV7-9 to TRBJ1-1; no clear D gene. Germline CDR1 and CDR2: SEHNR and FQNEAQ (reference sequence). This CDR3 is 11 amino acids long. Trimming cost V 5 bases and J 5 bases, with 6 bases left between them. CDR3 DNA: TGTGCCAGCAGCCGGAGGACTGAAGCTTTCTTT. Encoded protein: CASSRRTEAFF. Filled out from reference TRBV7-9 and TRBJ1-1, the complete variable domain reads DTGVSQNPRHKITKRGQNVTFRCDPISEHNRLYWYRQTLGQGPEFLTYFQNEAQLEKSRLLSDRFSAERPKGSFSTLEIQRTEQGDSAMYLCASSRRTEAFFGQGTRLTVV.

The rearrangement links TRBV30 to TRBJ1-3, with a tentative D call TRBD1 (5 bases). CDR3 size: 15 residues. The V end was cut by 3 bases, the J end by 0 bases, with 12 bases between. The V gene's germline CDR1 is GTSNPN and CDR2 SVGIG (reference sequence). CDR3: CAWRSQDYSGNTIYF. CDR3 nucleotides: TGTGCCTGGAGGTCACAGGACTACTCTGGAAACACCATATATTTT.

The V gene is TRBV11-3, the J gene TRBJ2-1; 9 bases match TRBD2. The CDR3 extends over 17 amino acids. J was trimmed by 4 bases and V by 4 bases; bases with no gene match: 11. Germline V gene data show CDR1 as SGHNT and CDR2 as YENEEA. The CDR3 DNA is TGTGCCAGCAGCTCCGGGACTAGCCGAGGGGGTTACAATGAGCAGTTCTTC. Its translation: CASSSGTSRGGYNEQFF.

This clone was recorded a few times. The chain joins TRBV5-4 to TRBJ1-1; D is ambiguous. The CDR3 consists of 13 residues. Germline V gives CDR1 SGHNT, CDR2 YYREEE (reference sequence). The ends were cut back, 1 base at V and 1 base at J, with 5 bases in the middle. This CDR3 reads CASSLRGNTEAFF. CDR3 in DNA: TGTGCCAGCAGCTTGCGGGGGAACACTGAAGCTTTCTTT.

This clone was counted between two and nine times. The chain combines TRBV2 with TRBJ1-4; possibly TRBD1 for D (5 bases). The V end lost 6 bases, the J end lost 3 bases, and 11 bases lay between the germline ends. CDR1 and CDR2 (germline): SNHLY, FYNNEI. The CDR3 runs to 14 residues. CDR3 protein: CASRPTEANEKLFF. The CDR3 DNA reads as TGTGCCAGCAGGCCGACAGAGGCTAATGAAAAACTGTTTTTT.

Only one count was recorded for this clone. V usage is TRBV7-8 and J usage is TRBJ2-1, with 8 bases aligning to TRBD1. Per the germline V gene, CDR1 is SGHVS and CDR2 is FQNEAQ. V dropped 0 bases and J dropped 1; count of bases not matched to a gene: 2. This CDR3 region has 16 residues. CDR3 loop: CASSLAQGGSYNEQFF. In DNA form, the CDR3 reads TGTGCCAGCAGCTTAGCACAGGGGGGATCCTACAATGAGCAGTTCTTC.

The genes are TRBV4-1 and TRBJ2-1; weak D call: TRBD2 (6 bases). CDR3 length equals 14 residues. V dropped 4 bases and J dropped 4 bases, with 11 bases sitting between them. The germline V gene has CDR1 MGHRA and CDR2 YSYEKL. This CDR3 is CASSPGLIYNEQFF. The CDR3 DNA sequence: TGCGCCAGCAGCCCAGGACTAATTTACAATGAGCAGTTCTTC.

The V gene is TRBV4-1, the J gene TRBJ1-1; D is perhaps TRBD1 (6 bases). This CDR3 comprises 15 residues. V was cut by 3 bases and J by 4 bases, with 15 bases left in between. Germline CDR1 reads MGHRA; CDR2 reads YSYEKL. In DNA, the CDR3 is TGCGCCAGCAGCCATGGTGGACAGTTGAGCACTGAAGCTTTCTTT. Residues: CASSHGGQLSTEAFF.

The chain uses TRBV25-1 and TRBJ1-1; D not resolved. Deletions cut 1 base from V and 6 bases from J, with 9 bases between. CDR1 and CDR2 (germline): MGHDK, SYGVNS. The CDR3 contains 13 residues. The CDR3 nucleotides read TGTGCCAGCAGTGAATTAAGAGGGCCTGAAGCTTTCTTT. This translates into CASSELRGPEAFF.

The CDR3: CASSWTGTGGSGVETQYF. The CDR3 coding sequence is TGTGCCAGTAGCTGGACCGGGACAGGGGGCAGCGGGGTTGAGACCCAGTACTTC. The chain is built from TRBV19 and TRBJ2-5; 12 bases line up with TRBD1. CDR1 and CDR2 from the germline V gene are LNHDA and SQIVND (reference sequence). The CDR3 is 18 amino acids. With 6 bases clipped from V and 5 bases from J, the junction kept 16 bases outside the gene matches.

The gene calls are TRBV6-5 and TRBJ2-2, with 10 bases matching TRBD2. The CDR3 has 15 residues. From germline, CDR1 is MNHEY and CDR2 SVGAGI. V was clipped by 7 bases and J by 3 bases; unmatched bases: 5. CDR3 coding DNA: TGTGCCAGCAACCTAGCGGGAGCGGACACCGGGGAGCTGTTTTTT. Its protein is CASNLAGADTGELFF.

The gene calls are TRBV6-5 and TRBJ2-4; TRBD2 is a possible D gene (6 bases). The CDR3 has 14 residues. V was clipped by 6 bases and J by 6 bases, with 15 bases between them. Germline V gene lookup returns CDR1 MNHEY and CDR2 SVGAGI. The CDR3: CASSPLRDSNIQYF. The DNA for the CDR3 is TGTGCCAGCAGCCCGCTCCGGGACTCAAACATTCAGTACTTC.

This chain uses TRBV14 with TRBJ2-2, with 10 bases identical to TRBD1. Germline V gene lookup returns CDR1 SGHDN and CDR2 FVKESK. CDR3 length equals 15 residues. With 3 bases clipped from V and 4 bases from J, the junction kept 2 bases outside the gene matches. CDR3 sequence: CASSQGTGATGELFF. CDR3 DNA: TGTGCCAGCAGCCAGGGGACAGGGGCCACCGGGGAGCTGTTTTTT.

The gene calls are TRBV2 and TRBJ1-3, with D maybe TRBD1 (6 bases). V was cut by 6 bases and J by 3 bases, with 15 bases left in between. Germline values: CDR1 SNHLY, CDR2 FYNNEI. The CDR3 is 15 amino acids. In DNA, the CDR3 is TGTGCCAGCAGGAGGGGGGGGCTAAATGGAAACACCATATATTTT. Translating it yields CASRRGGLNGNTIYF.

The chain is built from TRBV29-1 and TRBJ1-4; 10 nucleotides line up with TRBD1. The CDR3 is 13 residues long. Germline V gene sequence: CDR1 SQVTM, CDR2 ANQGSEA. J was trimmed by 8 bases and V by 6 bases; bases with no gene match: 6. CDR3 sequence: CSVGDRGGEKLFF. CDR3 nucleotide sequence: TGCAGCGTGGGGGACAGGGGAGGCGAAAAACTGTTTTTT.

The chain has TRBV29-1 and TRBJ2-7, with D perhaps TRBD2 (6 bases). This CDR3 has 12 residues. V lost 4 bases and J lost 3, with 10 bases in between. Per germline, CDR1 SQVTM and CDR2 ANQGSEA. This CDR3 reads CSVVWGVYEQYF. DNA of the CDR3: TGCAGCGTTGTCTGGGGGGTCTACGAGCAGTACTTC.

The chain combines TRBV10-3 with TRBJ1-1; 7 positions agree with TRBD1. Germline assignment: CDR1 ENHRY and CDR2 SYGVKD. V lost 2 bases, J lost 3 bases, and 6 bases stayed unmatched. This CDR3 comprises 15 residues. Here the CDR3 reads CAISERGGRDTEAFF. Written as DNA, the CDR3 is TGTGCCATCAGTGAGAGAGGGGGCCGGGACACTGAAGCTTTCTTT.

The V and J genes are TRBV6-1 and TRBJ1-5; weak D call: TRBD1 (5 bases). The V gene's germline CDR1 is MNHNS and CDR2 SASEGT. This CDR3 is 13 amino acids long. The germline V and J ends were trimmed by 6 bases and 5 bases, with 11 bases remaining between them. DNA of the CDR3: TGTGCCAGCAGGGAGGGGAGATATCAGCCCCAGCATTTT. Protein sequence: CASREGRYQPQHF.

The V call is TRBV20-1, the J call TRBJ1-2, with 7 bases identical to TRBD1. CDR1 and CDR2 (germline): DFQATT, SNEGSKA (reference sequence). The CDR3 runs 10 residues. The V and J ends lost 7 bases and 8 bases, in that order; junction bases with no gene match: 4. The CDR3 spells CSVYRGGYTF. The CDR3 nucleotides are TGCAGTGTTTACAGGGGCGGCTACACCTTC.

The chain couples TRBV18 to TRBJ2-5, with D possibly TRBD2 on 7 matching bases. The CDR3 is 15 amino acids. The germline V and J ends were trimmed by 3 bases and 5 bases, with 16 bases remaining between them. CDR1 is KGHSH, CDR2 LQKENI, per germline. This CDR3 reads CASSPPQGTKETQYF. The DNA of the CDR3 is TGTGCCAGCTCACCCCCGCAGGGGACTAAGGAGACCCAGTACTTC.

The V and J genes are TRBV18 and TRBJ2-1; TRBD1 aligns across 12 bases. The CDR3 runs 15 residues. Germline V CDR1 and CDR2: KGHSH, LQKENI. With V trimmed by 4 bases and J by 4 bases, 2 bases remained unmatched. The CDR3: CASSQGQGAYNEQFF. CDR3 in DNA: TGTGCCAGCTCACAGGGACAGGGGGCTTACAATGAGCAGTTCTTC.

CDR3 nucleotides: TGTGCCAGCAGCTCCGAGGGGGGGCCAGATACGCAGTATTTT. Encoded protein: CASSSEGGPDTQYF. The chain couples TRBV11-2 to TRBJ2-3, with D tentatively TRBD2 (7 bases). Trimming shortened V by 4 bases and J by 4 bases, and 12 bases separated the two germline ends. Germline V gene sequence: CDR1 SGHAT, CDR2 FQNNGV. This CDR3 region has 14 residues.

The chain uses TRBV19 and TRBJ1-6; 10 bases line up with TRBD1. The junction had 4 bases not matched to a gene; V was cut back by 3 bases and J by 8 bases. Per the germline V gene, CDR1 is LNHDA and CDR2 is SQIVND (reference sequence). CDR3 length equals 15 residues. CDR3 DNA: TGTGCCAGTAGTATTATCGACAGGGGGCATTCACCCCTCCACTTT. Translation gives CASSIIDRGHSPLHF.

The CDR3 DNA sequence: TGTGCCTGGAACCCTAAGGGGGGGCGCATGAACACTGAAGCTTTCTTT. It specifies CAWNPKGGRMNTEAFF. V gene TRBV30 combines with J gene TRBJ1-1, with D perhaps TRBD1 (6 bases). The CDR3 is 16 amino acids. V gave up 4 bases and J gave up 0 bases, with 18 bases separating them. Germline V gene lookup returns CDR1 GTSNPN and CDR2 SVGIG (reference sequence).

The chain recombines TRBV25-1 with TRBJ2-7; 9 bases line up with TRBD2. The CDR3 sequence is 12 residues long. Germline V gene lookup returns CDR1 MGHDK and CDR2 SYGVNS. V dropped 9 bases and J dropped 2; count of bases not matched to a gene: 2. In DNA form, the CDR3 reads TGTGCCAGTAGCGGGAGCCCCTACGAGCAGTACTTC. This gives the protein CASSGSPYEQYF.

The CDR3, as DNA: TGTGCCAGCAGCTTGGGCGGAAAGTGGCAGGAAGCTTTCTTT. Translated, it gives CASSLGGKWQEAFF. The chain joins TRBV5-7 to TRBJ1-1; D ambiguous. TRBV5-7 has ORF status, its function being uncertain. This CDR3 comprises 14 residues. V was pared by 0 bases and J by 8 bases, with 14 bases between.

The table lists this clone with a count of one. This chain's CDR3 is CSAVGSGDTQYF. CDR3 bases: TGCAGCGCTGTCGGGTCGGGAGATACGCAGTATTTT. The genes are TRBV29-1 and TRBJ2-3; D remains ambiguous. Germline V gene lookup returns CDR1 SQVTM and CDR2 ANQGSEA. V lost 7 bases and J lost 5, with 13 bases in between. CDR3 length: 12 residues.

This chain joins TRBV30 and TRBJ1-2, with 9 bases identical to TRBD1. The CDR3 consists of 15 residues. Germline V gives CDR1 GTSNPN, CDR2 SVGIG (reference sequence). V shed 2 bases, J shed 2 bases, and the junction held 6 bases outside the gene matches. The CDR3 region is CAWSISGTGNYGYTF. CDR3 nucleotides: TGTGCCTGGAGTATTTCCGGGACAGGGAACTATGGCTACACCTTC.

CDR3 DNA: TGTGCCAGCAGCCAAGAGCAGGGGGGTGGAAACACCATATATTTT. Translating gives CASSQEQGGGNTIYF. This chain links TRBV4-2 with TRBJ1-3; 7 bases map to TRBD1. The CDR3 length is 15 residues. CDR1 is LGHNA, CDR2 YNFKEQ, per germline. V lost 0 bases, J lost 3 bases, and 2 bases stayed unmatched.

This clone was seen a single time. This chain connects TRBV2 to TRBJ1-2; TRBD1 is a possible D gene (6 bases). Deletions cut 7 bases from V and 6 bases from J, with 9 bases between. CDR1 and CDR2 from the germline V gene are SNHLY and FYNNEI. The CDR3 contains 11 residues. The CDR3 DNA follows: TGTGCCAGCACCACAGGGAATGGCTACACCTTC. This gives the protein CASTTGNGYTF.